This entry lists 32 T cell receptor beta chains sequenced from one sample in a study of early T cells in non-severe SARS-CoV-2 infection. TCRdb called the 5' RACE reads again in MiXCR, with one record for every CDR3 protein. The data contain fewer than 85,000 distinct CDR3 sequences, around 12% of them singletons. The sequenced sample consisted of whole blood. These receptor sequences come from an adult who was a healthcare worker with PCR-confirmed SARS-CoV-2 infection or an uninfected control (not recorded which).

The table lists this clonotype with many counts. The chain employs TRBV20-1 and TRBJ1-1; D is possibly TRBD1 (5 bases). The CDR3 is 12 amino acids. In germline, CDR1 is DFQATT, CDR2 SNEGSKA (reference sequence). The V gene lost 8 bases and the J gene lost 0 bases, with 10 bases spanning the gap. The CDR3 nucleotides read TGCAGTTGGGACTTGTTGAACACTGAAGCTTTCTTT. Translating it yields CSWDLLNTEAFF.

CDR3 protein: CASSYSGEQFF. The CDR3 DNA is TGTGCCAGCAGTTACTCTGGTGAGCAGTTCTTC. The rearrangement uses TRBV6-5 and TRBJ2-1; D unclear. Trimming shortened V by 0 bases and J by 9 bases, and 3 bases separated the two germline ends. CDR1 is MNHEY, CDR2 SVGAGI, per germline. This CDR3 has 11 amino acids.

The rearrangement uses TRBV7-2 and TRBJ2-7; 8 bases are shared with TRBD2. J lost 2 bases, V lost 5 bases, and 5 bases had no gene match. CDR3 length: 14 residues. Germline values: CDR1 SGHTA, CDR2 FQGNSA. The CDR3 DNA reads TGTGCCAGCAGCCCAGGGACTAGACCCTACGAGCAGTACTTC. Protein: CASSPGTRPYEQYF.

This clonotype was seen ten or more times. The J gene is TRBJ2-7, the V gene TRBV16; D is unclear. This CDR3 region has 14 residues. V lost 2 bases and J lost 3, with 11 bases in between. Per the germline V gene, CDR1 is KGHSY and CDR2 is FQNENV. CDR3 protein: CASSQVAQNYEQYF. The CDR3 DNA reads TGTGCCAGCAGCCAAGTGGCCCAGAACTACGAGCAGTACTTC.

This clonotype was observed many times. The V gene is TRBV27, the J gene TRBJ2-7, with 7 bases matching TRBD1. V shed 6 bases and J 7 bases; nucleotides not matched to a gene: 12. CDR1 MNHEY and CDR2 SMNVEV come from the germline V gene (reference sequence). CDR3 length equals 14 residues. The chain's CDR3 is CASRLGQAAGEQYF. CDR3 bases: TGTGCCAGCAGACTTGGACAGGCTGCAGGAGAGCAGTACTTC.

There are many counts of this clonotype. The rearrangement uses TRBV6-4 and TRBJ2-2, with TRBD1 matching over 8 bases. The length of the CDR3 is 14 residues. Per the germline V gene, CDR1 is MRHNA and CDR2 is SNTAGT. V gave up 6 bases and J gave up 7 bases; unmatched junction bases: 7. CDR3 region: CASSPDRGRGELFF. CDR3 nucleotide sequence: TGTGCCAGCAGCCCTGACAGGGGACGCGGGGAGCTGTTTTTT.

In the case of this clonotype: Being one base from a much bigger clone, this may be a read error. The chain joins TRBV7-9 to TRBJ2-1; TRBD1 agrees at 9 bases. Germline CDR1 SEHNR, CDR2 FQNEAQ (reference sequence). The CDR3 covers 13 residues. CDR3 in amino acids: CASSGTGRDERFF. CDR3 sequence (DNA): TGTGCCAGCAGCGGGACAGGGCGGGATGAGCGGTTCTTC.

The chain employs TRBV2 and TRBJ2-7; no firm D call. V was cut by 6 bases and J by 3 bases, with 9 bases left in between. This CDR3 spans 12 amino acids. Germline values: CDR1 SNHLY, CDR2 FYNNEI. In DNA form, the CDR3 reads TGTGCCAGCAGGATCGACAACTACGAGCAGTACTTC. This translates into CASRIDNYEQYF.

V is TRBV9 and J is TRBJ2-1; D perhaps matches TRBD1 (5 bases). Trimming removed 2 bases from V and 7 bases from J, with 10 bases in between. Germline CDR1 is SGDLS and CDR2 is YYNGEE. CDR3 length: 13 residues. CDR3 sequence: CASSVLQENEQFF. The CDR3 bases are TGTGCCAGCAGCGTCCTACAGGAGAATGAGCAGTTCTTC.

A few counts support this clonotype. The chain is built from TRBV3-1 and TRBJ1-1; 7 positions agree with TRBD1. V was clipped by 1 base and J by 4 bases; unmatched bases: 12. The germline gives CDR1 LGHDT, CDR2 YNNKEL (reference sequence). CDR3 length equals 17 residues. As DNA, the CDR3 is TGTGCCAGCAGCCAAGCCTCAAGACAGGGCCGAGGCACTGAAGCTTTCTTT. The encoded protein is CASSQASRQGRGTEAFF.

This clonotype has at least ten counts. V gene TRBV5-1 combines with J gene TRBJ2-7; 9 bases are a match to TRBD1. V was clipped by 3 bases and J by 2 bases; unmatched bases: 0. The germline V gene has CDR1 SGHRS and CDR2 YFSETQ. CDR3 length equals 13 residues. Written as DNA, the CDR3 is TGCGCCAGCAGCTGGGACAGGGCCTACGAGCAGTACTTC. Translating it yields CASSWDRAYEQYF.

This clonotype showed up many times. The rearrangement uses TRBV18 and TRBJ2-5, with D uncertain. V was trimmed by 3 bases and J by 2 bases, leaving 7 bases between them. Germline lookup yields CDR1 KGHSH and CDR2 LQKENI. The CDR3 spans 13 residues. The CDR3 reads CASSPSLQETQYF. CDR3 sequence (DNA): TGTGCCAGCTCACCCTCCTTACAAGAGACCCAGTACTTC.

This clonotype is medium-sized within its sample. The chain recombines TRBV7-4 with TRBJ2-1, with 10 nucleotides matching TRBD2. Trimming took 1 base from V and 9 from J; bases not matched to a gene: 6. The CDR3 covers 15 residues. Per the germline V gene, CDR1 is SGHVT and CDR2 is SQSDAQ. CDR3 region: CASSLESGGAGEQFF. In DNA form, the CDR3 reads TGTGCCAGCAGCTTAGAAAGCGGGGGGGCCGGTGAGCAGTTCTTC.

The V gene is TRBV28, the J gene TRBJ2-3, with D tentatively TRBD2 (6 bases). The CDR3 covers 14 residues. CDR1 is MDHEN, CDR2 SYDVKM, per germline. V lost 5 bases and J 2 bases, leaving 11 bases between the germline ends. The CDR3 bases are TGTGCCAGCAGTGGCGGGACGAACACAGATACGCAGTATTTT. This sequence encodes CASSGGTNTDTQYF.

This clonotype was seen only a few times. The chain uses TRBV5-6 and TRBJ1-3; D gene ambiguous. Germline V lookup: CDR1 SGHDT, CDR2 YYEEEE. Deletions cut 7 bases from V and 1 base from J, with 15 bases between. The length of the CDR3 is 15 residues. This CDR3 reads CASREAGLSGNTIYF. In DNA, the CDR3 is TGTGCCAGCCGGGAGGCAGGACTGTCTGGAAACACCATATATTTT. The entire variable domain, with the rest obtained from reference TRBV5-6 and TRBJ1-3, is as follows: DAGVTQSPTHLIKTRGQQVTLRCSPKSGHDTVSWYQQALGQGPQFIFQYYEEEERQRGNFPDRFSGHQFPNYSSELNVNALLLGDSALYLCASREAGLSGNTIYFGEGSWLTVV.

There are many counts of this clonotype. This chain links TRBV29-1 with TRBJ2-6; D remains ambiguous. The CDR3 runs 16 residues. Germline CDR1 and CDR2: SQVTM and ANQGSEA. The V and J ends lost 2 bases and 0 bases respectively, with 11 bases between them. The chain's CDR3 is CSVETINSSGANVLTF. The CDR3 DNA reads TGCAGCGTTGAAACAATTAACTCCTCTGGGGCCAACGTCCTGACTTTC. The complete variable domain, with remaining parts taken from reference TRBV29-1 and TRBJ2-6, reads SAVISQKPSRDICQRGTSLTIQCQVDSQVTMMFWYRQQPGQSLTLIATANQGSEATYESGFVIDKFPISRPNLTFSTLTVSNMSPEDSSIYLCSVETINSSGANVLTFGAGSRLTVL.

This clonotype was seen at least ten times. J is TRBJ2-2 and V is TRBV5-5; D gene uncertain. V gave up 4 bases and J gave up 6 bases, with 10 bases separating them. The CDR3 is 13 residues long. CDR1 and CDR2 from the germline V gene are SGHKS and YYEKEE (reference sequence). CDR3 sequence reads: CASSPGPAGELFF. In nucleotides, the CDR3 is TGTGCCAGCAGCCCTGGACCCGCCGGGGAGCTGTTTTTT.

A few counts support this clonotype. At one end the junction does not follow the germline gene, possibly because of a read error. V usage is TRBV11-2 and J usage is TRBJ1-1; D ambiguous. The CDR3 is made up of 13 amino acids. The germline V gene encodes CDR1 SGHAT and CDR2 FQNNGV. The CDR3 reads CASSSGLNAEAFF. For the CDR3, the DNA is TGTGCCAGCAGTAGTGGTCTGAACGCTGAAGCTTTCTTT.

This clonotype was observed a handful of times. The chain combines TRBV11-1 with TRBJ2-1; a weak D match, TRBD2 (5 bases). The CDR3 is 14 residues long. The germline V gene has CDR1 SGHAT and CDR2 FQDESV (reference sequence). Deletions cut 2 bases from V and 2 bases from J, with 7 bases between. CDR3 in amino acids: CASSLPGTYNEQFF. The CDR3, as DNA: TGTGCCAGCAGCTTACCGGGGACCTACAATGAGCAGTTCTTC.

This clonotype was counted many times. The V and J genes are TRBV29-1 and TRBJ2-1; TRBD2 agrees at 9 bases. Germline V gene data show CDR1 as SQVTM and CDR2 as ANQGSEA. The J segment lost 7 bases and the V segment lost 3 bases, leaving 7 bases of the junction unmatched. This CDR3 is built from 14 residues. CDR3 protein: CSVDGLAGLNEQFF. The CDR3 DNA sequence: TGCAGCGTTGACGGCCTAGCGGGGCTTAATGAGCAGTTCTTC.

CDR3 DNA sequence: TGTGCCAGCAGCCCCCGGGCGACTAGCACAGATACGCAGTATTTT. Protein sequence: CASSPRATSTDTQYF. The chain couples TRBV7-9 to TRBJ2-3; no reliable D call. V lost 5 bases, J lost 0 bases, and 12 bases lay in between. Germline-derived CDR1 and CDR2 are SEHNR and FQNEAQ (reference sequence). CDR3 length: 15 residues.

The rearrangement links TRBV12-3 or TRBV12-4 to TRBJ2-6, with 8 positions matching TRBD1. The CDR3 length is 18 residues. V trimming: 4 bases; J trimming: 4 bases; junction bases outside the gene matches: 12. The CDR3 DNA is TGTGCCAGCAGTTGGGGAGAAGGACAGGGATCCGGGGCCAACGTCCTGACTTTC. This gives the protein CASSWGEGQGSGANVLTF.

This clonotype was recorded many times. The chain joins TRBV9 to TRBJ2-3, with 12 bases fitting TRBD1. This CDR3 spans 17 amino acids. J was trimmed by 4 bases and V by 3 bases; bases with no gene match: 9. The germline gives CDR1 SGDLS, CDR2 YYNGEE. In DNA form, the CDR3 reads TGTGCCAGCAGCGGGAGCTCGGGACAGGGGGCCTCAGATACGCAGTATTTT. This gives the protein CASSGSSGQGASDTQYF. Based on the CDR3 plus reference TRBV9 and TRBJ2-3, the full variable domain is DSGVTQTPKHLITATGQRVTLRCSPRSGDLSVYWYQQSLDQGLQFLIQYYNGEERAKGNILERFSAQQFPDLHSELNLSSLELGDSALYFCASSGSSGQGASDTQYFGPGTRLTVL.

This clonotype appeared many times. J is TRBJ2-1 and V is TRBV5-1; D is ambiguous. V dropped 0 bases and J dropped 1 base, with 8 bases sitting between them. CDR3 length: 15 amino acids. Germline CDR1 is SGHRS and CDR2 is YFSETQ. CDR3 bases: TGCGCCAGCAGCTTGGGGTATGCTTCCTACAATGAGCAGTTCTTC. Its translation: CASSLGYASYNEQFF.

The V gene is TRBV5-1, the J gene TRBJ2-1, with 7 bases identical to TRBD1. CDR1 is SGHRS and CDR2 is YFSETQ in the germline V gene. The length of the CDR3 is 14 residues. The V gene end was trimmed by 0 bases and the J gene end by 8 bases; junction bases not matched to a gene: 5. Here the CDR3 reads CASSLVGTVYEQFF. The CDR3 coding sequence is TGCGCCAGCAGCTTGGTCGGGACAGTGTATGAGCAGTTCTTC.

This clonotype was picked up many times. The V gene is TRBV20-1, the J gene TRBJ2-2, with D tentatively TRBD1 (6 bases). Trimming removed 5 bases from V and 6 bases from J, with 22 bases in between. CDR3 length equals 16 residues. The germline CDR1 and CDR2 sequences are DFQATT and SNEGSKA (reference sequence). The CDR3: CSARRSTGHKPGELFF. DNA of the CDR3: TGCAGTGCTCGGAGGTCGACAGGCCACAAGCCCGGGGAGCTGTTTTTT.

The rearrangement joins TRBV6-1 to TRBJ2-5; the D gene is possibly TRBD2 (5 bases). Germline CDR1 is MNHNS and CDR2 is SASEGT. Trimming pared 4 bases from V and 5 bases from J, leaving 8 bases between. The CDR3 runs 12 residues. The CDR3 bases are TGTGCCAGCAGTGCGGGGAAGGAGACCCAGTACTTC. Its translation is CASSAGKETQYF.

This clonotype was counted at least ten times. The CDR3 DNA follows: TGCGCCAGCAGCCCCGCCCCGACGGGTCATAGCAATCAGCCCCAGCATTTT. Translated: CASSPAPTGHSNQPQHF. The genes are TRBV4-1 and TRBJ1-5; D unclear. With 4 bases removed from V and 0 bases from J, the gap between germline ends came to 16 bases. CDR1 and CDR2 (germline): MGHRA, YSYEKL. The CDR3 totals 17 residues.

The sample holds a few counts of this clonotype. J is TRBJ2-7 and V is TRBV12-3 or TRBV12-4, with a possible D match to TRBD1 (7 bases). V was trimmed by 6 bases and J by 4 bases, leaving 13 bases between them. This CDR3 has 13 amino acids. DNA of the CDR3: TGTGCCAGCAGCCGCAGGGGGAGGTACGAGCAGTACTTC. Amino acids: CASSRRGRYEQYF.

The chain uses TRBV5-1 and TRBJ2-4; 9 nucleotides line up with TRBD1. This CDR3 comprises 15 residues. Germline-derived CDR1 and CDR2 are SGHRS and YFSETQ. V lost 2 bases, J lost 7 bases, and 7 bases stayed unmatched. CDR3 bases: TGCGCCAGCAGCTTTACCGGGACAGGGAGGAACATTCAGTACTTC. Its translation: CASSFTGTGRNIQYF.

This clonotype was seen more than once but under ten times. The rearrangement uses TRBV29-1 and TRBJ2-3; weak D call: TRBD1 (6 bases). This CDR3 has 12 amino acids. V lost 7 bases, J lost 4 bases, and 12 bases lay in between. Germline loops: CDR1 SQVTM, CDR2 ANQGSEA. CDR3 loop: CSATGWADTQYF. CDR3 DNA: TGCAGCGCTACAGGGTGGGCAGATACGCAGTATTTT.

V is TRBV7-9 and J is TRBJ2-7; 9 bases are a match to TRBD1. The V and J ends lost 4 bases and 2 bases, in that order; junction bases with no gene match: 9. CDR3 size: 16 residues. Germline CDR1 SEHNR, CDR2 FQNEAQ (reference sequence). The CDR3 DNA is TGTGCCAGCAGCTCGCCCCGGGACAGGGAGGCCTACGAGCAGTACTTC. Translated, it gives CASSSPRDREAYEQYF. The variable domain in full, with the rest retrieved from reference TRBV7-9 and TRBJ2-7, is DTGVSQNPRHKITKRGQNVTFRCDPISEHNRLYWYRQTLGQGPEFLTYFQNEAQLEKSRLLSDRFSAERPKGSFSTLEIQRTEQGDSAMYLCASSSPRDREAYEQYFGPGTRLTVT.